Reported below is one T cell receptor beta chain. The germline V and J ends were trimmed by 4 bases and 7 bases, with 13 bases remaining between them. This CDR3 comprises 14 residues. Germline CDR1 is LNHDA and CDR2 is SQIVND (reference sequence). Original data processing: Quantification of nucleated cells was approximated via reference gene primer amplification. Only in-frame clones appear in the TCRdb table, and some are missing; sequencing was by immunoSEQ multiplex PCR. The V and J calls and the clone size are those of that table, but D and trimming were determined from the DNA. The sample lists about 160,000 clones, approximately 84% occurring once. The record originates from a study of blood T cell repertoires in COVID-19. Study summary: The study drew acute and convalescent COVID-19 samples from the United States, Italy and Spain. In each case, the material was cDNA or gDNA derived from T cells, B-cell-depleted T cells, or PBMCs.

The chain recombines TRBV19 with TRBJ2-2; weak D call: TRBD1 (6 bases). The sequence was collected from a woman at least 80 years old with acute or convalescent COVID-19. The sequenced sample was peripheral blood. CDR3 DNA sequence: TGTGCCAGTAGTACCACAGGGATAGGCGGGGAGCTGTTTTTT. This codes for CASSTTGIGGELFF.